The clone carrying this TCR beta chain was observed a handful of times. The library tagged each cDNA molecule with unique molecular identifiers. TCRdb analysed the RACE reads with MiXCR anew, one entry per CDR3 protein. Here the sample spans some 100,000 distinct CDR3 sequences, 9% to 9.5% being singletons. These data originate in a study of human T cells and chemical hapten exposure. Stated time point: patch test 2, 6 weeks after DPC sensitization. Sample treatment: therapeutic diphenylcyclopropenone sensitization with weekly scalp DPC. The donor pool consisted of alopecia patients aged 18 to 70 years, considered suitable for DPC. Extraction yielded total RNA from whole blood (unfractionated). Germline-derived CDR1 and CDR2 are SGHTA and FQGNSA. Losses at the gene ends were 3 bases for V and 7 bases for J; bases not matched to a gene: 6. The CDR3 consists of 14 residues.

This clonotype was sampled from a woman between 40 and 50 years old with alopecia areata. Some clones in this sample may be carry-over from other donors' samples. The specimen comprised whole blood, sampled in connection with sensitization to the hapten diphenylcyclopropenone (DPC). The chain uses TRBV7-2 and TRBJ1-5; 7 bases line up with TRBD1. CDR3 coding DNA: TGTGCCAGCAGCTTCTCAGGGGGTGAACAGCCCCAGCATTTT. This translates into CASSFSGGEQPQHF.